These 14 T cell receptor beta chains originate from one sample sequenced in a study of blood T cell repertoires in COVID-19. Profiling relied on immunoSEQ multiplex PCR, and the TCRdb table lists in-frame clones only, not all of them. The repertoire holds 75,000 to 90,000 clones, roughly 91% seen once, with roughly 7% in the top ten. The sample taken for sequencing was peripheral blood. These receptor sequences come from a young man with COVID-19, enrolled during active disease.

This clone was counted only a few times. V gene TRBV7-8 combines with J gene TRBJ2-1; the D gene is possibly TRBD1 (5 bases). CDR1 is SGHVS and CDR2 is FQNEAQ in the germline V gene. This CDR3 has 16 residues. V shed 1 base and J shed 13 bases, with 23 bases lying between them. In DNA, the CDR3 is TGTGCCAGCAGCTTAGTGGGGCCAGGGTTACCTTCGGAACAGTTCTTC. Translating it yields CASSLVGPGLPSEQFF.

The V and J genes are TRBV6-2 or TRBV6-3 and TRBJ2-3; TRBD2 matches at 7 bases. Germline CDR1 MNHEY, CDR2 SVGEGT. V was pared by 0 bases and J by 4 bases, with 13 bases of the junction left unmatched. The CDR3 loop spans 18 amino acids. The CDR3 region has the DNA TGTGCCAGCAGTTACTCGGCGGGCGGCCCGGGAGGACCAGATACGCAGTATTTT. It codes for CASSYSAGGPGGPDTQYF.

The V gene is TRBV7-9, the J gene TRBJ1-4; tentatively, D is TRBD1 (5 bases). The V end was cut by 3 bases, the J end by 6 bases, with 23 bases between. The CDR3 is made up of 18 amino acids. CDR1 and CDR2 from the germline V gene are SEHNR and FQNEAQ (reference sequence). The CDR3 spells CASSFRYSGRPGYEKLFF. The CDR3 nucleotides are TGTGCCAGCAGCTTTAGGTATAGCGGCCGCCCAGGGTATGAAAAACTGTTTTTT.

The chain links TRBV7-6 to TRBJ2-2; D perhaps matches TRBD2 (5 bases). The CDR3 totals 14 residues. V was clipped by 6 bases and J by 8 bases, with 16 bases between them. Germline assignment: CDR1 SGHVS and CDR2 FNYEAQ. CDR3 DNA sequence: TGTGCCAGCAGTTTCTCGACCCCGGGAGGGGAGCTGTTTTTT. It yields the protein CASSFSTPGGELFF.

This rearrangement joins TRBV11-2 to TRBJ2-1, with TRBD2 matching 13 bases. CDR3 length: 17 amino acids. CDR1 is SGHAT, CDR2 FQNNGV, per germline. V shed 5 bases and J 7 bases; nucleotides not matched to a gene: 11. CDR3 region: CASSPQTSGRYYNEQFF. The DNA of the CDR3 is TGTGCCAGCAGCCCCCAGACTAGCGGGAGGTATTATAATGAGCAGTTCTTC.

This clone was detected a few times. The rearrangement joins TRBV27 to TRBJ2-7; TRBD1 is a possible D gene (6 bases). Germline V gene lookup returns CDR1 MNHEY and CDR2 SMNVEV (reference sequence). CDR3 length: 14 residues. The V gene lost 0 bases and the J gene lost 4 bases, with 10 bases spanning the gap. CDR3 DNA sequence: TGTGCCAGCAGTTTATCAACAGGGTATTACGAGCAGTACTTC. It yields the protein CASSLSTGYYEQYF.

The gene calls are TRBV19 and TRBJ1-5; 7 bases match TRBD1. Losses at the gene ends were 7 bases for V and 0 bases for J; bases not matched to a gene: 9. The CDR3 totals 16 residues. The germline V gene has CDR1 LNHDA and CDR2 SQIVND (reference sequence). Written as DNA, the CDR3 is TGTGCCAGTACCCCCCCCGGGACAGTTAGCAATCAGCCCCAGCATTTT. Protein product: CASTPPGTVSNQPQHF.

This clone was observed once. The chain couples TRBV27 to TRBJ2-2; the match to TRBD2 covers 9 bases. CDR1 is MNHEY, CDR2 SMNVEV, per germline (reference sequence). V lost 4 bases, J lost 2 bases, and 5 bases stayed unmatched. This CDR3 has 16 amino acids. CDR3 sequence: CASSWASGTNTGELFF. Here the CDR3 DNA reads TGTGCCAGCAGTTGGGCTAGCGGGACTAACACCGGGGAGCTGTTTTTT.

The gene calls are TRBV18 and TRBJ2-1, with TRBD2 as a possible D gene (5 bases). Germline assignment: CDR1 KGHSH and CDR2 LQKENI. The CDR3 is 16 residues long. V was shortened by 3 bases and J by 1 base, with 13 bases between the two germline ends. As DNA, the CDR3 is TGTGCCAGCTCACCTCCTCTAGCTGGATCCTACAATGAGCAGTTCTTC. Protein sequence: CASSPPLAGSYNEQFF.

The chain recombines TRBV5-1 with TRBJ1-6; D may be TRBD1 (6 bases). The CDR3 length is 14 residues. The V gene's germline CDR1 is SGHRS and CDR2 YFSETQ. Trimming took off 1 base at V and 8 bases at J, with 10 bases between the two ends. The CDR3 protein is CASSLLQGDSPLHF. Here the CDR3 DNA reads TGCGCCAGCAGCTTGCTACAGGGAGATTCACCCCTCCACTTT.

The rearrangement links TRBV7-9 to TRBJ1-4; no clear D gene. The V gene lost 8 bases and the J gene lost 5 bases, with 12 bases spanning the gap. Germline values: CDR1 SEHNR, CDR2 FQNEAQ (reference sequence). CDR3 size: 13 residues. The CDR3 spells CASRGGSNEKLFF. CDR3 bases: TGTGCCAGCCGGGGAGGGTCCAATGAAAAACTGTTTTTT. Full variable domain (outside the CDR3, taken from reference TRBV7-9 and TRBJ1-4): DTGVSQNPRHKITKRGQNVTFRCDPISEHNRLYWYRQTLGQGPEFLTYFQNEAQLEKSRLLSDRFSAERPKGSFSTLEIQRTEQGDSAMYLCASRGGSNEKLFFGSGTQLSVL.

The V call is TRBV28, the J call TRBJ2-3; perhaps TRBD1 as D (5 bases). Germline-derived CDR1 and CDR2 are MDHEN and SYDVKM. The V and J ends lost 3 bases and 1 base respectively, with 11 bases between them. CDR3 size: 15 residues. CDR3 DNA sequence: TGTGCCAGCAGTTTGGGGCAGGAACGCACAGATACGCAGTATTTT. It specifies CASSLGQERTDTQYF. Supplemented by reference TRBV28 and TRBJ2-3, the full variable domain reads DVKVTQSSRYLVKRTGEKVFLECVQDMDHENMFWYRQDPGLGLRLIYFSYDVKMKEKGDIPEGYSVSREKKERFSLILESASTNQTSMYLCASSLGQERTDTQYFGPGTRLTVL.

V usage is TRBV5-5 and J usage is TRBJ2-1, with D perhaps matching TRBD2 (6 bases). CDR3 size: 15 residues. Trimming removed 4 bases from V and 2 bases from J, with 13 bases in between. CDR1 SGHKS and CDR2 YYEKEE come from the germline V gene (reference sequence). The CDR3 sequence: CASSPGAGPYNEQFF. CDR3 sequence (DNA): TGTGCCAGCAGCCCTGGGGCGGGACCCTACAATGAGCAGTTCTTC.

The chain is built from TRBV27 and TRBJ2-7, with TRBD1 matching 11 bases. The CDR3 consists of 15 residues. CDR1 MNHEY and CDR2 SMNVEV come from the germline V gene (reference sequence). Trimming cost V 10 bases and J 3 bases; bases outside gene matches: 11. CDR3 region: CATSTGTGGFYEQYF. For the CDR3, the DNA is TGTGCCACCTCGACCGGGACAGGGGGGTTCTACGAGCAGTACTTC.